These 8 T cell receptor beta chains came from one sample sequenced in a study of shared clonotypes between healthy human individuals. TCRdb's table, derived via immunoSEQ multiplex PCR, lists solely in-frame clones and lacks some. This repertoire shows around 1.1 million clones, approximately 77% found once; its top ten account for 0.89%. The sample taken for sequencing was memory CD4+ T cells from PBMCs. Subset in this sample: CD45RA-negative fraction. The receptors originated from a man between 18 and 29 years old in good health. Some clones in this sample may be carry-over from other donors' samples.

As to this clone: The same CDR3 arises from other DNA sequences in this sample as well. The chain links TRBV28 to TRBJ1-4, with 9 bases fitting TRBD1. CDR1 is MDHEN, CDR2 SYDVKM, per germline. The length of the CDR3 is 13 residues. The V segment lost 8 bases and the J segment 4 bases; nucleotides outside the gene matches: 2. CDR3 sequence reads: CASRQGGNEKLFF. The CDR3 coding sequence is TGTGCCAGCCGACAGGGGGGTAATGAAAAACTGTTTTTT.

The chain links TRBV29-1 to TRBJ2-1; possibly TRBD1 or TRBD2 for D (5 bases each). The CDR3 is made up of 13 amino acids. Trimming removed 5 bases at V and 2 bases at J, with 10 bases between. Germline V gives CDR1 SQVTM, CDR2 ANQGSEA. CDR3 amino acids: CSVKRGTYNEQFF. As DNA, the CDR3 is TGCAGCGTTAAGAGGGGAACCTACAATGAGCAGTTCTTC.

Note on this clone: The sample holds other DNA sequences that translate to the same CDR3. V usage is TRBV11-2 and J usage is TRBJ2-1; D may match TRBD1 or TRBD2 (5 bases each). Germline V gene sequence: CDR1 SGHAT, CDR2 FQNNGV. V was shortened by 1 base and J by 0 bases, with 7 bases between the two germline ends. This CDR3 is 15 amino acids long. The CDR3 region is CASSLGGSSYNEQFF. The CDR3 bases are TGTGCCAGCAGCTTAGGGGGGAGCTCCTACAATGAGCAGTTCTTC.

This clone appeared once. At the DNA level, this CDR3 is encoded by other sequences in the same sample as well. The chain employs TRBV6-1 and TRBJ2-7; maybe TRBD1 (5 bases). Per the germline V gene, CDR1 is MNHNS and CDR2 is SASEGT. The CDR3 runs to 14 residues. The V end lost 7 bases, the J end lost 2 bases, and 15 bases lay between the germline ends. The CDR3 DNA follows: TGTGCCAGCACAAGGACATCGGACCCCTACGAGCAGTACTTC. Protein product: CASTRTSDPYEQYF.

The gene calls are TRBV19 and TRBJ2-5; no firm D call. The CDR3 extends over 11 amino acids. The germline V gene has CDR1 LNHDA and CDR2 SQIVND (reference sequence). The ends were cut back, 6 bases at V and 5 bases at J, with 7 bases in the middle. The CDR3 coding sequence is TGTGCCAGTAGCACTCGGGAGACCCAGTACTTC. Residues: CASSTRETQYF.

The V gene is TRBV7-9, the J gene TRBJ1-2; D is unclear. The CDR3 runs 14 residues. Germline V gives CDR1 SEHNR, CDR2 FQNEAQ (reference sequence). V was trimmed by 2 bases and J by 3 bases, leaving 10 bases between them. The CDR3: CASSLPPMDYGYTF. CDR3 bases: TGTGCCAGCAGCTTACCCCCAATGGACTATGGCTACACCTTC.

This sequence joins TRBV10-3 and TRBJ1-2; D remains unclear. Trimming took 5 bases from V and 5 from J, leaving 9 bases between them. CDR3 length: 12 amino acids. CDR1 and CDR2 (germline): ENHRY, SYGVKD. This CDR3 is CAISQILYGYTF. As DNA, the CDR3 is TGTGCCATCAGTCAAATACTATATGGCTACACCTTC.

The chain is built from TRBV7-9 and TRBJ2-2; D uncertain. Germline lookup yields CDR1 SEHNR and CDR2 FQNEAQ (reference sequence). Trimming removed 0 bases from V and 3 bases from J, with 11 bases in between. The CDR3 totals 16 residues. Here the CDR3 reads CASSLAPAWDTGELFF. CDR3 bases: TGTGCCAGCAGCTTAGCTCCTGCATGGGACACCGGGGAGCTGTTTTTT.